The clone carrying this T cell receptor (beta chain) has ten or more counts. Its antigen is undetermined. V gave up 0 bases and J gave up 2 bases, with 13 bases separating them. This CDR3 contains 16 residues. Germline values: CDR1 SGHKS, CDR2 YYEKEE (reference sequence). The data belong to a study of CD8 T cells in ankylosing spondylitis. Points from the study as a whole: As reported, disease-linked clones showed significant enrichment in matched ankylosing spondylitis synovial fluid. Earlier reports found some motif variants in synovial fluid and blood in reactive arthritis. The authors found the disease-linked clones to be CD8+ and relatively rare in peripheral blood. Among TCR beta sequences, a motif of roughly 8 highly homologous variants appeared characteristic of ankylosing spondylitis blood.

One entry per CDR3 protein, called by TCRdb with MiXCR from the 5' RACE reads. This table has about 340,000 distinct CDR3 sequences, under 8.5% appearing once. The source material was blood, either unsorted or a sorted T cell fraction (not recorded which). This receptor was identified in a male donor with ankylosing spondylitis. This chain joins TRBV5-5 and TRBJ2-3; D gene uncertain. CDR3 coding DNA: TGTGCCAGCAGCTTGGATTGGAGCCCTACCACAGATACGCAGTATTTT. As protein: CASSLDWSPTTDTQYF.